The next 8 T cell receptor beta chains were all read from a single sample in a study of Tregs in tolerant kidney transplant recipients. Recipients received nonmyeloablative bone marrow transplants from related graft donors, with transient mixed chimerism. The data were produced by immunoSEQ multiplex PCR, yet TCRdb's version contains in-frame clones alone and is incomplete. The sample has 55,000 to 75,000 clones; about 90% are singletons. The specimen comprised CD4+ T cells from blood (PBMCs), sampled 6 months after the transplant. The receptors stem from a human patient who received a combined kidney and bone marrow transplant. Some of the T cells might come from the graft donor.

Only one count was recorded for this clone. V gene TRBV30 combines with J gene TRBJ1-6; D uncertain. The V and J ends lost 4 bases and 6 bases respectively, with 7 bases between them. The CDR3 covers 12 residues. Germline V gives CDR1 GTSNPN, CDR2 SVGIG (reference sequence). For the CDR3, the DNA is TGTGCCTGGACTAGGATTAATTCACCCCTCCACTTT. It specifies CAWTRINSPLHF.

The CDR3 DNA reads as TGTGCCAGCAGCCCCCGGACAGGGGACTACAATGAGCAGTTCTTC. It codes for CASSPRTGDYNEQFF. This chain joins TRBV7-3 and TRBJ2-1, with 9 bases matching TRBD1. Germline V lookup: CDR1 SGHTA, CDR2 FQGTGA. Unmatched junction bases numbered 5, after V lost 5 bases and J lost 3 bases. CDR3 length: 15 amino acids.

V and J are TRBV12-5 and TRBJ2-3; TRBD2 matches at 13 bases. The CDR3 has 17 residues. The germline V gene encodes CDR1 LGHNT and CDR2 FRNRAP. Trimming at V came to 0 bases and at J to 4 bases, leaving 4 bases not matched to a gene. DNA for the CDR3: TGTGCTAGTGGTTTGGTACTAGCGGGGGGGGTCTCAGATACGCAGTATTTT. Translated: CASGLVLAGGVSDTQYF.

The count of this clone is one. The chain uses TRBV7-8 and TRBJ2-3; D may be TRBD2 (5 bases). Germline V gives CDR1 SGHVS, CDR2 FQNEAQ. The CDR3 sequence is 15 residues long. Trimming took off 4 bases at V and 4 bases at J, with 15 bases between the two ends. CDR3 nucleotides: TGTGCCAGCAGCTCAAGAGCTCTAGCCCCAGATACGCAGTATTTT. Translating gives CASSSRALAPDTQYF.

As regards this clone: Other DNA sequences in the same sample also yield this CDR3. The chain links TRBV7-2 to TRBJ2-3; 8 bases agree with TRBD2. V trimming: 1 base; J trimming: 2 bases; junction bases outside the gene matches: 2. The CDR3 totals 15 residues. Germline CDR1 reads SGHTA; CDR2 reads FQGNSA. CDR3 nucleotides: TGTGCCAGCAGCTTAGAAGCGGGGGACACAGATACGCAGTATTTT. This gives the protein CASSLEAGDTDTQYF.

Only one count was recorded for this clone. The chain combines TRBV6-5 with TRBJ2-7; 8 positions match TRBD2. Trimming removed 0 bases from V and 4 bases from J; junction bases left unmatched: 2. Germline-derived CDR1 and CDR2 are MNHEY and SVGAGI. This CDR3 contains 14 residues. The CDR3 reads CASSYSGLAYEQYF. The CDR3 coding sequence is TGTGCCAGCAGTTACTCTGGACTAGCTTACGAGCAGTACTTC.

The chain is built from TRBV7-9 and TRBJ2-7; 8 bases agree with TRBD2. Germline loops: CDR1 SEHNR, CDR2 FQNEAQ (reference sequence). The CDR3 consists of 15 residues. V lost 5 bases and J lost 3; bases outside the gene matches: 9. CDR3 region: CASSPRLASDYEQYF. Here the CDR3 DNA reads TGTGCCAGCAGCCCACGACTAGCGTCCGACTACGAGCAGTACTTC.

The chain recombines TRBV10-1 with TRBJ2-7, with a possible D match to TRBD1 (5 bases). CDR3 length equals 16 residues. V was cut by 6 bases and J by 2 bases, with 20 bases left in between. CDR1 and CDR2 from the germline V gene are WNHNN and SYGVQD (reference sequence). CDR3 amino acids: CASRRRQGRFAYEQYF. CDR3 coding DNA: TGCGCCAGCAGAAGGCGGCAGGGAAGATTCGCCTACGAGCAGTACTTC.